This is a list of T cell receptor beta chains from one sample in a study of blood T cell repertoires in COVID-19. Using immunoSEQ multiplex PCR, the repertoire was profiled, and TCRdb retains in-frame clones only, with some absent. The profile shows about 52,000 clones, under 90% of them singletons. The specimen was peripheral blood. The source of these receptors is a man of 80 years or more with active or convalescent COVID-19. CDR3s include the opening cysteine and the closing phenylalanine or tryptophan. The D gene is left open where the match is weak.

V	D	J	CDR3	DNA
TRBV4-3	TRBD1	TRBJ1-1	CASRIKRTGDTEAFF	TGCGCCAGCAGGATAAAAAGGACAGGGGACACTGAAGCTTTCTTT
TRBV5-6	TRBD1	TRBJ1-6	CASSSGQGYNSPLHF	TGTGCCAGCAGCAGCGGACAGGGCTATAATTCACCCCTCCACTTT
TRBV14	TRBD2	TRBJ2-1	CASSQMLAGYNEQFF	TGTGCCAGCAGCCAGATGCTAGCGGGGTACAATGAGCAGTTCTTC
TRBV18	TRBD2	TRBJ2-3	CASSPPVGGITDTQYF	TGTGCCAGCTCCCCCCCAGTGGGAGGGATCACAGATACGCAGTATTTT
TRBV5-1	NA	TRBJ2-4	CASSLVTGSNIQYF	TGCGCCAGCAGCTTGGTTACAGGGTCCAACATTCAGTACTTC
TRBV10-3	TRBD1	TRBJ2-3	CAISPGQGTGGTDTQYF	TGTGCCATCAGTCCGGGACAGGGGACGGGGGGCACAGATACGCAGTATTTT
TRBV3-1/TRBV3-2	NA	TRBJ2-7	CASRHRGFFPYEQYF	TGTGCCAGCAGACATCGGGGGTTCTTCCCCTACGAGCAGTACTTC
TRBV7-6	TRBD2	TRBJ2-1	CASTIVGGGASGHNEQFF	TGTGCCAGCACGATTGTGGGCGGGGGGGCGAGCGGCCACAATGAGCAGTTCTTC
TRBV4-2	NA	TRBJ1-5	CASSQDQLQPQHF	TGTGCCAGCAGCCAAGATCAGTTGCAGCCCCAGCATTTT
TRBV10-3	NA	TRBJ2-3	CAISESGAETDTQYF	TGTGCCATCAGTGAGTCGGGGGCAGAGACAGATACGCAGTATTTT
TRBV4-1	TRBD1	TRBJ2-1	CASSQVGTATYNEQFF	TGCGCCAGCAGCCAAGTAGGGACAGCTACCTACAATGAGCAGTTCTTC
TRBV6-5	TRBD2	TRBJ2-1	CASSYGTRMAHNEQFF	TGTGCCAGCAGTTACGGGACTAGAATGGCACACAATGAGCAGTTCTTC